These T cell receptor beta chains were read from a single sample in a study of T cell responses to AZD1222 COVID-19 vaccine. Profiling relied on immunoSEQ multiplex PCR, and the TCRdb table lists in-frame clones only, not all of them. The data contain more than 250,000 clones, approximately 95% of them seen just once; the ten biggest clones take up approximately 0.52%. The sample in question was peripheral blood, obtained on day 0 of AZD1222 vaccination. These receptors came from an adult in good health. The CDR3 runs from the conserved cysteine through the conserved F or W. Each record gives: D gene, V gene, clone size, J gene, CDR3 protein, CDR3 DNA. The D gene is left open where the match is weak. Clone size appears in some rows only: once, few, many, or a class for an expanded clone.

D: .; V: TRBV5-1; size: few; J: TRBJ2-7; CDR3: CAATGHYEQYF; DNA: TGCGCCGCGACAGGCCACTACGAGCAGTACTTC
D: .; V: TRBV2; size: once; J: TRBJ2-2; CDR3: CASSELSGELFF; DNA: TGTGCCAGCAGTGAACTTTCCGGGGAGCTGTTTTTT
D: .; V: TRBV6-4; size: .; J: TRBJ2-7; CDR3: CASSAVNSYEQYF; DNA: TGTGCCAGCAGTGCGGTCAACTCCTACGAGCAGTACTTC
D: TRBD1; V: TRBV19; size: .; J: TRBJ1-5; CDR3: CASRPIQGAPAQHF; DNA: TGTGCCAGTAGGCCAATCCAGGGGGCGCCGGCCCAGCATTTT
D: TRBD1; V: TRBV5-5; size: once; J: TRBJ2-7; CDR3: CASSLQGGGLSYEQYF; DNA: TGTGCCAGCAGCTTACAGGGGGGAGGTCTCTCCTACGAGCAGTACTTC
D: .; V: TRBV5-6; size: .; J: TRBJ2-7; CDR3: CASSLAPTDSYEQYF; DNA: TGTGCCAGCAGCTTGGCCCCTACGGACTCCTACGAGCAGTACTTC
D: .; V: TRBV12-3/TRBV12-4; size: .; J: TRBJ2-1; CDR3: CASSPGHSVEQFF; DNA: TGTGCCAGCAGTCCGGGCCATTCGGTTGAGCAGTTCTTC
D: .; V: TRBV24-1; size: .; J: TRBJ2-3; CDR3: CATSDLTENTQYF; DNA: TGTGCCACCAGTGATTTGACCGAGAATACGCAGTATTTT
D: TRBD1; V: TRBV27; size: .; J: TRBJ2-7; CDR3: CASSRTGTRLPEQYF; DNA: TGTGCCAGCAGCCGGACAGGGACCCGACTCCCCGAGCAGTACTTC
D: TRBD2; V: TRBV7-3; size: .; J: TRBJ2-1; CDR3: CASSSLPTSGDYNEQFF; DNA: TGTGCCAGCAGCTCCCTCCCGACTAGCGGGGACTACAATGAGCAGTTCTTC
D: TRBD2; V: TRBV7-9; size: .; J: TRBJ2-7; CDR3: CASSRPGTSANEQYF; DNA: TGTGCCAGCAGCCGCCCCGGGACTAGCGCCAACGAGCAGTACTTC
D: TRBD2; V: TRBV5-1; size: .; J: TRBJ2-1; CDR3: CASSPKLAGNFYNEQFF; DNA: TGCGCCAGCAGCCCGAAACTAGCGGGAAACTTCTACAATGAGCAGTTCTTC
D: .; V: TRBV7-3; size: .; J: TRBJ2-1; CDR3: CASSFKGEQFF; DNA: TGTGCCAGCAGCTTTAAGGGTGAGCAGTTCTTC
D: .; V: TRBV28; size: .; J: TRBJ1-2; CDR3: CASSFLGTPSSYGYTF; DNA: TGTGCCAGCAGTTTCCTAGGGACACCTTCCTCCTATGGCTACACCTTC
D: .; V: TRBV29-1; size: .; J: TRBJ1-1; CDR3: CSARRQTEAFF; DNA: TGCAGCGCCCGTAGACAGACTGAAGCTTTCTTT
D: .; V: TRBV3-1/TRBV3-2; size: .; J: TRBJ1-4; CDR3: CASSSLGGNEKLFF; DNA: TGTGCCAGCAGCTCCCTGGGGGGGAATGAAAAACTGTTTTTT
D: TRBD1; V: TRBV11-2; size: .; J: TRBJ1-1; CDR3: CASSLQGAGSTEAFF; DNA: TGTGCCAGCAGCTTACAGGGGGCCGGTTCCACTGAAGCTTTCTTT
D: .; V: TRBV24-1; size: once; J: TRBJ1-5; CDR3: CATSGPGTSNQPQHF; DNA: TGTGCCACCAGTGGCCCCGGGACTTCCAATCAGCCCCAGCATTTT
D: TRBD1; V: TRBV27; size: .; J: TRBJ1-1; CDR3: CASSLGTANTEAFF; DNA: TGTGCCAGCAGTTTAGGGACAGCGAACACTGAAGCTTTCTTT
D: TRBD1; V: TRBV5-4; size: .; J: TRBJ2-1; CDR3: CASSGTGGGEQFF; DNA: TGTGCCAGCAGCGGAACAGGGGGCGGTGAGCAGTTCTTC
D: .; V: TRBV5-4; size: .; J: TRBJ1-1; CDR3: CASSLKGGSTEAFF; DNA: TGTGCCAGCAGCTTGAAGGGTGGCTCGACTGAAGCTTTCTTT
D: .; V: TRBV7-8; size: .; J: TRBJ2-6; CDR3: CASSFLDSRSGANVLTF; DNA: TGTGCCAGCAGCTTCCTGGACAGTCGATCTGGGGCCAACGTCCTGACTTTC
D: .; V: TRBV28; size: few; J: TRBJ2-7; CDR3: CASSQKGYEQYF; DNA: TGTGCCAGCAGTCAAAAGGGTTACGAGCAGTACTTC
D: .; V: TRBV6-6; size: .; J: TRBJ2-5; CDR3: CASSYLAVAGETQYF; DNA: TGTGCCAGCAGTTACCTAGCAGTGGCGGGAGAGACCCAGTACTTC
D: TRBD1; V: TRBV7-2; size: .; J: TRBJ2-1; CDR3: CASSLAWDRGPNEQFF; DNA: TGTGCCAGCAGCTTAGCCTGGGACAGGGGCCCCAATGAGCAGTTCTTC
D: TRBD1; V: TRBV19; size: .; J: TRBJ1-2; CDR3: CASSIGTVGYTF; DNA: TGTGCCAGTAGTATCGGGACAGTTGGCTACACCTTC
D: .; V: TRBV7-6; size: .; J: TRBJ2-2; CDR3: CASSTRRAELFF; DNA: TGTGCCAGCAGCACCCGGCGCGCGGAGCTGTTTTTT
D: .; V: TRBV2; size: .; J: TRBJ2-5; CDR3: CASNRVSETQYF; DNA: TGTGCCAGTAACAGGGTGTCGGAGACCCAGTACTTC
D: TRBD2; V: TRBV10-3; size: .; J: TRBJ2-1; CDR3: CAISESVAGDNEQFF; DNA: TGTGCCATCAGTGAGTCGGTAGCGGGTGACAATGAGCAGTTCTTC
D: TRBD1; V: TRBV9; size: .; J: TRBJ1-1; CDR3: CASSPRTGLNTEAFF; DNA: TGTGCCAGCAGCCCCCGGACAGGTTTGAACACTGAAGCTTTCTTT
D: .; V: TRBV28; size: .; J: TRBJ2-4; CDR3: CASSSFTGTSQYF; DNA: TGTGCCAGCAGTTCTTTCACCGGGACTTCTCAGTACTTC
D: TRBD1; V: TRBV12-3/TRBV12-4; size: .; J: TRBJ1-5; CDR3: CASSLEGAPGHF; DNA: TGTGCCAGCAGTTTAGAGGGGGCCCCTGGCCATTTT
D: TRBD1; V: TRBV5-1; size: .; J: TRBJ2-3; CDR3: CASSLPDRATDTQYF; DNA: TGCGCCAGCAGCTTACCGGACAGGGCCACAGATACGCAGTATTTT
D: TRBD1; V: TRBV2; size: .; J: TRBJ1-2; CDR3: CASNRQGNYGYTF; DNA: TGTGCCAGCAACCGACAGGGGAACTATGGCTACACCTTC
D: .; V: TRBV7-2; size: .; J: TRBJ2-7; CDR3: CASSLNPAAHAEQYF; DNA: TGTGCCAGCAGCTTGAATCCAGCCGCCCACGCCGAGCAGTACTTC
D: .; V: TRBV5-5; size: .; J: TRBJ2-3; CDR3: CASSPPSGDTQYF; DNA: TGTGCCAGCAGCCCCCCGTCGGGAGATACGCAGTATTTT
D: TRBD2; V: TRBV15; size: .; J: TRBJ2-1; CDR3: CATSRHGPVGGRNEQFF; DNA: TGTGCCACCAGCAGACATGGTCCGGTGGGAGGGAGGAATGAGCAGTTCTTC
D: TRBD1; V: TRBV5-1; size: .; J: TRBJ2-5; CDR3: CASSLADRVQTQYF; DNA: TGCGCCAGCAGCTTGGCTGACAGGGTGCAGACCCAGTACTTC
D: TRBD1; V: TRBV18; size: .; J: TRBJ2-7; CDR3: CASSPLGQGESGGQYF; DNA: TGTGCCAGCTCCCCCCTGGGACAGGGGGAATCGGGTGGACAGTACTTC
D: .; V: TRBV3-1/TRBV3-2; size: .; J: TRBJ2-7; CDR3: CASSQADGSYEQYF; DNA: TGTGCCAGCAGCCAAGCGGACGGATCCTACGAGCAGTACTTC
D: .; V: TRBV6-5; size: .; J: TRBJ1-1; CDR3: CASTRGNTEAFF; DNA: TGTGCCAGCACCAGGGGTAACACTGAAGCTTTCTTT
D: .; V: TRBV27; size: .; J: TRBJ1-2; CDR3: CASSPRQAYGYTF; DNA: TGTGCCAGCAGTCCCAGACAGGCCTATGGCTACACCTTC
D: TRBD1; V: TRBV28; size: .; J: TRBJ1-2; CDR3: CASSRRGPSYGYTF; DNA: TGTGCCAGCAGCCGGAGGGGGCCTTCTTATGGCTACACCTTC
D: TRBD1; V: TRBV3-1/TRBV3-2; size: .; J: TRBJ2-4; CDR3: CASSQGDRGLYIQYF; DNA: TGTGCCAGCAGCCAAGGGGACAGGGGGCTTTACATTCAGTACTTC
D: .; V: TRBV6-5; size: .; J: TRBJ2-3; CDR3: CASGTHLSTDTQYF; DNA: TGTGCCAGCGGTACCCATCTGAGCACAGATACGCAGTATTTT
D: .; V: TRBV27; size: .; J: TRBJ1-3; CDR3: CASSPGLFGNTIYF; DNA: TGTGCCAGCAGTCCCGGACTATTTGGAAACACCATATATTTT
D: TRBD1; V: TRBV4-2; size: once; J: TRBJ1-2; CDR3: CASTPEQGRHGYTF; DNA: TGTGCCAGTACTCCCGAACAGGGGAGGCATGGCTACACCTTC
D: .; V: TRBV20-1; size: .; J: TRBJ2-5; CDR3: CSASLETQYF; DNA: TGCAGTGCCTCCTTGGAGACCCAGTACTTC
D: .; V: TRBV21-1; size: .; J: TRBJ2-5; CDR3: CASSARLAGGGETQYF; DNA: TGTGCCAGCAGCGCTCGACTAGCGGGAGGGGGAGAGACCCAGTACTTC
D: .; V: TRBV7-9; size: .; J: TRBJ1-5; CDR3: CASSQDTQPQHF; DNA: TGTGCCAGCAGCCAGGACACTCAGCCCCAGCATTTT
D: TRBD1; V: TRBV27; size: .; J: TRBJ2-7; CDR3: CASRTRGTGGHEQYF; DNA: TGTGCCAGCAGGACCCGCGGGACAGGGGGTCACGAGCAGTACTTC
D: .; V: TRBV3-1/TRBV3-2; size: .; J: TRBJ2-7; CDR3: CASSQVSTEQYF; DNA: TGTGCCAGCAGCCAAGTGTCTACCGAGCAGTACTTC
D: TRBD2; V: TRBV4-2; size: .; J: TRBJ2-3; CDR3: CASSQDGTSGADTQYF; DNA: TGTGCCAGCAGCCAAGATGGAACTAGCGGGGCAGATACGCAGTATTTT
D: TRBD1; V: TRBV5-4; size: .; J: TRBJ1-4; CDR3: CASSLDRGGEKLFF; DNA: TGTGCCAGCAGCTTGGACAGGGGTGGGGAAAAACTGTTTTTT
D: .; V: TRBV29-1; size: .; J: TRBJ2-2; CDR3: CSVYRESRPGELFF; DNA: TGCAGCGTATACAGGGAGTCGAGGCCCGGGGAGCTGTTTTTT
D: .; V: TRBV5-1; size: few; J: TRBJ1-2; CDR3: CASSLQGGRNGNGYTF; DNA: TGCGCCAGCAGCTTGCAAGGGGGGAGGAATGGGAATGGCTACACCTTC
D: .; V: TRBV11-2; size: .; J: TRBJ1-2; CDR3: CASSLGRVYGYTF; DNA: TGTGCCAGCAGCTTGGGCCGCGTCTATGGCTACACCTTC
D: .; V: TRBV7-9; size: .; J: TRBJ2-1; CDR3: CASSFSGGWANNEQFF; DNA: TGTGCCAGCAGCTTCAGTGGGGGCTGGGCCAACAATGAGCAGTTCTTC